A single sample is the source of the 9 T cell receptor beta chains below, sequenced in a study of cytotoxic CD8 clonotypes in ibrutinib-treated CLL. Only in-frame clones appear in the TCRdb table, and some are missing; sequencing was by immunoSEQ multiplex PCR. The sample includes about 180,000 clones, approximately 80% of them seen just once. The source material was PBMCs, sampled after 24 months of ibrutinib treatment. These receptor sequences come from a human donor with chronic lymphocytic leukemia.

This rearrangement joins TRBV6-6 to TRBJ1-5, with TRBD1 as a possible D gene (6 bases). The CDR3 spans 16 residues. Germline V gene lookup returns CDR1 MNHNY and CDR2 SVGAGI (reference sequence). Trimming removed 6 bases from V and 6 bases from J, with 21 bases in between. This CDR3 is CASSRPYRVGGQPQHF. The CDR3 DNA is TGTGCCAGCAGCCGCCCGTACAGGGTTGGTGGTCAGCCCCAGCATTTT.

This clone was found a few times. This chain connects TRBV28 to TRBJ2-7; D unclear. From germline, CDR1 is MDHEN and CDR2 SYDVKM. V was trimmed by 5 bases and J by 4 bases, leaving 9 bases between them. This CDR3 is 12 amino acids long. DNA for the CDR3: TGTGCCAGCAGTCCAAACCAATACGAGCAGTACTTC. Residues: CASSPNQYEQYF.

V and J are TRBV6-4 and TRBJ2-3; 8 positions agree with TRBD1. The length of the CDR3 is 17 residues. V lost 2 bases, J lost 0 bases, and 7 bases stayed unmatched. The germline V gene encodes CDR1 MRHNA and CDR2 SNTAGT. CDR3 coding DNA: TGTGCCAGCAGTGACCGGCAGGGGGCTACCAGCACAGATACGCAGTATTTT. Protein sequence: CASSDRQGATSTDTQYF.

This clone was counted a few times. V is TRBV18 and J is TRBJ1-4; D is possibly TRBD1 (5 bases). Germline CDR1 and CDR2: KGHSH and LQKENI. The CDR3 spans 13 residues. The V and J ends lost 8 bases and 7 bases respectively, with 14 bases between them. CDR3 in DNA: TGTGCCAGCGGAGGGCAGGGTGGTGAAAAACTGTTTTTT. It yields the protein CASGGQGGEKLFF.

In the case of this clone: An end of the junction differs from the germline gene, which may be a read error. The chain couples TRBV7-7 to TRBJ1-1; 9 bases line up with TRBD1. Germline CDR1 and CDR2: SSHAT and FNYEAQ (reference sequence). The CDR3 has 15 amino acids. In DNA form, the CDR3 reads TGTGCTAGCAGCCGCCCGGACAGGGGAGCGACTGAAGCTTTCTTT. Its translation is CASSRPDRGATEAFF.

The V call is TRBV5-1, the J call TRBJ2-5, with 8 nucleotides matching TRBD2. Germline assignment: CDR1 SGHRS and CDR2 YFSETQ. The CDR3 runs to 16 residues. Trimming removed 2 bases from V and 1 base from J; junction bases left unmatched: 7. The CDR3 region is CASSFGTGRVQETQYF. CDR3 bases: TGCGCCAGCAGCTTTGGTACCGGGAGGGTCCAAGAGACCCAGTACTTC.

J is TRBJ2-2 and V is TRBV5-4; TRBD1 agrees at 10 bases. Per the germline V gene, CDR1 is SGHNT and CDR2 is YYREEE (reference sequence). V dropped 0 bases and J dropped 6; count of bases not matched to a gene: 5. The CDR3 spans 16 residues. CDR3 sequence reads: CASSLGDRGAAGELFF. The CDR3 nucleotides read TGTGCCAGCAGCTTGGGGGACAGGGGAGCGGCCGGGGAGCTGTTTTTT.

This chain uses TRBV29-1 with TRBJ1-3; 7 bases align to TRBD1. J lost 4 bases, V lost 6 bases, and 9 bases had no gene match. The CDR3 has 14 amino acids. Germline CDR1 SQVTM, CDR2 ANQGSEA. Here the CDR3 DNA reads TGCAGCGTCCGGGAAGGGGGCCGCGGAAACACCATATATTTT. It translates to CSVREGGRGNTIYF.

On this clone: Other DNA sequences in the sample encode the same CDR3. The chain links TRBV6-5 to TRBJ2-5; 8 nucleotides line up with TRBD1. From germline, CDR1 is MNHEY and CDR2 SVGAGI. The ends lost 6 bases at V and 3 bases at J; junction bases unmatched: 3. There are 13 residues in the CDR3. This chain's CDR3 is CASSRTGKETQYF. The CDR3 nucleotides read TGTGCCAGCAGCCGGACAGGGAAAGAGACCCAGTACTTC.